The present T cell receptor beta chain was sequenced within a study of OX40 agonist ivuxolimab in advanced cancers. Findings and caveats of the study: The study observed clonal expansion of CD4+ and CD8+ blood T cells by week 6 at 0.1 to 3.0 mg/kg.

The CDR3 has 16 residues. Germline V lookup: CDR1 KGHSH, CDR2 LQKENI. V lost 2 bases and J lost 0, with 10 bases in between. Comments on this clone: Its antigen is undetermined.

Using immunoSEQ multiplex PCR, the repertoire was profiled, and TCRdb retains in-frame clones only, with some absent. Of over 50,000 clones in the sample, over 80% were seen once. The sequencing used CD4+ or CD8+ T cells sorted from blood, collected in a trial of the OX40 agonist ivuxolimab. The chain employs TRBV18 and TRBJ2-2, with D tentatively TRBD2 (5 bases). The receptor was derived from an adult with an advanced solid tumor such as melanoma, head and neck, liver or kidney cancer. CDR3 in amino acids: CASSPSSGANTGELFF. The CDR3 DNA sequence: TGTGCCAGCTCACCAAGCTCCGGGGCGAACACCGGGGAGCTGTTTTTT. Together with reference TRBV18 and TRBJ2-2, the CDR3 gives the full variable domain: NAGVMQNPRHLVRRRGQEARLRCSPMKGHSHVYWYRQLPEEGLKFMVYLQKENIIDESGMPKERFSAEFPKEGPSILRIQQVVRGDSAAYFCASSPSSGANTGELFFGEGSRLTVL.